This passage covers 27 T cell receptor beta chains from one sample sequenced in a study of T-cell reconstitution after alpha-beta-depleted transplantation in children. Unique molecular identifiers were incorporated into the prepared TCRbeta library. Each CDR3 protein is one row after TCRdb ran MiXCR on the PCR reads. The table lists about 580,000 distinct CDR3 sequences, 20% to 25% of them singletons. This specimen was PBMCs, mostly from graft donor cells, taken 360 days after TCRalphabeta/CD19-depleted stem cell transplant. The receptors shown here come from a boy in the first two years of life who had a stem cell transplant for acute myeloid leukemia, so the T cells may come from the graft donor.

The rearrangement links TRBV25-1 to TRBJ2-7, with TRBD1 matching over 8 bases. J was trimmed by 4 bases and V by 6 bases; bases with no gene match: 8. This CDR3 has 14 amino acids. Germline lookup yields CDR1 MGHDK and CDR2 SYGVNS. Here the CDR3 reads CASRPQGAGYEQYF. The CDR3 bases are TGTGCCAGCAGGCCCCAGGGGGCGGGTTACGAGCAGTACTTC.

J is TRBJ2-2 and V is TRBV20-1; TRBD2 aligns across 7 bases. Trimming took 5 bases from V and 0 from J; bases not matched to a gene: 3. Germline V gene sequence: CDR1 DFQATT, CDR2 SNEGSKA (reference sequence). The CDR3 runs 14 residues. This chain's CDR3 is CSALRGTNTGELFF. The CDR3 coding sequence is TGCAGTGCTCTGCGGGGGACGAACACCGGGGAGCTGTTTTTT.

The chain couples TRBV20-1 to TRBJ1-1; 7 bases agree with TRBD1. The CDR3 covers 16 residues. The V gene's germline CDR1 is DFQATT and CDR2 SNEGSKA (reference sequence). J was trimmed by 2 bases and V by 2 bases; bases with no gene match: 11. CDR3 protein: CSARPLAGTANTEAFF. In DNA, the CDR3 is TGCAGTGCTAGACCCCTCGCCGGGACAGCAAACACTGAAGCTTTCTTT.

This clonotype was counted at least ten times. DNA for the CDR3: TGTGCCAGCAGCGGGACAGGGGGCGGCGAGCAGTACTTC. This codes for CASSGTGGGEQYF. This sequence joins TRBV7-9 and TRBJ2-7; 12 bases align to TRBD1. The CDR3 length is 13 residues. V shed 5 bases and J 6 bases; nucleotides not matched to a gene: 2. The germline V gene encodes CDR1 SEHNR and CDR2 FQNEAQ (reference sequence).

This clonotype was picked up many times. The chain has TRBV6-5 and TRBJ2-3, with D unresolved. Trimming took off 4 bases at V and 1 base at J, with 6 bases between the two ends. The germline V gene encodes CDR1 MNHEY and CDR2 SVGAGI. The CDR3 is 13 residues long. For the CDR3, the DNA is TGTGCCAGCAGTTTTAGGGGCACAGATACGCAGTATTTT. This codes for CASSFRGTDTQYF.

This clonotype was detected many times. The CDR3 nucleotides read TGTGCCAGCAGCTTAACAGGGGGTGGTTCCTACAATGAGCAGTTCTTC. Protein product: CASSLTGGGSYNEQFF. J is TRBJ2-1 and V is TRBV7-2; 8 nucleotides align to TRBD1. CDR1 is SGHTA and CDR2 is FQGNSA in the germline V gene. The CDR3 consists of 16 residues. Trimming at V came to 2 bases and at J to 1 base, leaving 4 bases not matched to a gene.

The rearrangement uses TRBV11-3 and TRBJ2-5; 8 bases align to TRBD1. CDR1 and CDR2 from the germline V gene are SGHNT and YENEEA. This CDR3 is built from 15 residues. The J segment lost 5 bases and the V segment lost 2 bases, leaving 7 bases of the junction unmatched. The CDR3 DNA follows: TGTGCCAGCAGCTTACGACCAGGGGGCTGGGAGACCCAGTACTTC. This sequence encodes CASSLRPGGWETQYF. Full variable domain (rest looked up from reference TRBV11-3 and TRBJ2-5): EAGVVQSPRYKIIEKKQPVAFWCNPISGHNTLYWYLQNLGQGPELLIRYENEEAVDDSQLPKDRFSAERLKGVDSTLKIQPAELGDSAVYLCASSLRPGGWETQYFGPGTRLLVL.

The chain couples TRBV15 to TRBJ1-1, with TRBD1 as a possible D gene (5 bases). This CDR3 is built from 13 residues. Germline-derived CDR1 and CDR2 are LNHNV and YYDKDF (reference sequence). The V and J ends lost 11 bases and 3 bases respectively, with 16 bases between them. CDR3 DNA: TGTGCCGCAACAGGAAACCGGGACACTGAAGCTTTCTTT. This gives the protein CAATGNRDTEAFF.

This clonotype was recorded many times. The rearrangement links TRBV7-2 to TRBJ2-7; no clear D gene. V lost 5 bases, J lost 0 bases, and 8 bases lay in between. The CDR3 is 13 amino acids. Germline V lookup: CDR1 SGHTA, CDR2 FQGNSA. The CDR3 here is CASSPLSSYEQYF. The CDR3 DNA sequence: TGTGCCAGCAGCCCCTTGAGCTCCTACGAGCAGTACTTC.

The table lists this clonotype with many counts. The V and J genes are TRBV10-2 and TRBJ2-3; D gene uncertain. Per germline, CDR1 WSHSY and CDR2 SAAADI. The ends were cut back, 3 bases at V and 6 bases at J, with 7 bases in the middle. The CDR3 contains 12 residues. The DNA of the CDR3 is TGCGCCAGCAGTGATTACCTGGATACGCAGTATTTT. It specifies CASSDYLDTQYF.

Note on this clonotype: The junction departs from the called germline gene at one end, perhaps through a read error. The CDR3 loop is CASRDRGLPRF. The DNA for the CDR3 is TGTGCCAGCAGGGACAGGGGGCTGCCAAGATTT. The chain employs TRBV6-2 or TRBV6-3 and TRBJ1-5; TRBD1 agrees at 11 bases. CDR1 and CDR2 from the germline V gene are MNHEY and SVGEGT. The CDR3 runs 11 residues.

The chain joins TRBV5-1 to TRBJ2-5; 13 bases match TRBD2. The V gene end was trimmed by 4 bases and the J gene end by 2 bases; junction bases not matched to a gene: 5. The CDR3 has 16 residues. The germline CDR1 and CDR2 sequences are SGHRS and YFSETQ. The CDR3 is CASSTGTSGAQETQYF. CDR3 DNA: TGCGCCAGCAGCACCGGGACTAGCGGGGCGCAAGAGACCCAGTACTTC.

This clonotype occurred many times. The chain employs TRBV11-1 and TRBJ2-5; D is uncertain. The CDR3 covers 14 residues. V was clipped by 5 bases and J by 1 base, with 11 bases between them. The germline gives CDR1 SGHAT, CDR2 FQDESV (reference sequence). The DNA for the CDR3 is TGTGCCAGCAGCCGAGGTGGCAGCCAAGAGACCCAGTACTTC. This gives the protein CASSRGGSQETQYF.

This clonotype has at least ten counts. The V and J genes are TRBV7-8 and TRBJ2-1; 10 positions agree with TRBD2. V was pared by 1 base and J by 4 bases, with 4 bases of the junction left unmatched. The CDR3 sequence is 16 residues long. From germline, CDR1 is SGHVS and CDR2 FQNEAQ. The CDR3 DNA reads as TGTGCCAGCAGCTTAGGTGGAGCGGGGGGGTACAATGAGCAGTTCTTC. It specifies CASSLGGAGGYNEQFF.

This rearrangement joins TRBV5-5 to TRBJ1-2; D remains ambiguous. Germline loops: CDR1 SGHKS, CDR2 YYEKEE (reference sequence). The CDR3 runs 15 residues. V was trimmed by 4 bases and J by 0 bases, leaving 13 bases between them. The CDR3 DNA follows: TGTGCCAGCAGCCCCGTGGACTCAGCTAACTATGGCTACACCTTC. This translates into CASSPVDSANYGYTF.

In this sample, this clonotype turned up a few times. V is TRBV20-1 and J is TRBJ1-5, with D possibly matching TRBD1 (5 bases). The CDR3 length is 13 residues. V gave up 3 bases and J gave up 6 bases, with 12 bases separating them. Looked up from germline, CDR1 is DFQATT and CDR2 is SNEGSKA (reference sequence). The CDR3 spells CSASAGNGQPQHF. CDR3 in DNA: TGCAGTGCTAGTGCAGGGAATGGTCAGCCCCAGCATTTT.

The table lists this clonotype with many counts. This rearrangement joins TRBV29-1 to TRBJ2-1, with a possible D match to TRBD2 (6 bases). The V end was cut by 0 bases, the J end by 7 bases, with 10 bases between. Germline loops: CDR1 SQVTM, CDR2 ANQGSEA. This CDR3 comprises 13 residues. The chain's CDR3 is CSVEDLRGNEQFF. The CDR3, as DNA: TGCAGCGTTGAAGATCTCCGGGGGAATGAGCAGTTCTTC.

This clonotype was seen ten or more times. This sequence joins TRBV20-1 and TRBJ2-3; TRBD1 is a possible D gene (6 bases). V lost 1 base to trimming and J lost 0 bases, with 14 bases between them. The CDR3 spans 16 residues. Germline assignment: CDR1 DFQATT and CDR2 SNEGSKA (reference sequence). The CDR3 coding sequence is TGCAGTGCTAGAGCCCCCACAGGGCTAAGCACAGATACGCAGTATTTT. Its translation is CSARAPTGLSTDTQYF.

This clonotype has just a few counts. The genes are TRBV3-1 and TRBJ2-5, with 11 bases aligning to TRBD1. Germline V gives CDR1 LGHDT, CDR2 YNNKEL (reference sequence). The junction had 6 bases not matched to a gene; V was cut back by 4 bases and J by 5 bases. CDR3 size: 15 residues. The CDR3 reads CASSPGTGGWETQYF. CDR3 nucleotides: TGTGCCAGCAGCCCAGGGACAGGGGGATGGGAGACCCAGTACTTC.

In this sample, this clonotype turned up many times. The chain carries TRBV20-1 and TRBJ2-7, with 7 bases aligning to TRBD2. The J segment lost 5 bases and the V segment lost 2 bases, leaving 18 bases of the junction unmatched. The CDR3 has 17 residues. The V gene's germline CDR1 is DFQATT and CDR2 SNEGSKA (reference sequence). The CDR3 here is CSARPLEDALAGDEQYF. CDR3 bases: TGCAGTGCTAGACCGTTGGAGGACGCGCTCGCGGGGGACGAGCAGTACTTC.

This chain uses TRBV12-3 or TRBV12-4 with TRBJ2-4, with D unresolved. The CDR3 spans 17 residues. The ends were cut back, 1 base at V and 0 bases at J, with 13 bases in the middle. This CDR3 is CASSLVGSNQAKNIQYF. As DNA, the CDR3 is TGTGCCAGCAGTTTAGTAGGGTCTAACCAAGCCAAAAACATTCAGTACTTC.

This clonotype was seen many times. CDR3 sequence reads: CASSLGPRNQPQHF. DNA of the CDR3: TGTGCCAGCAGCTTAGGGCCTCGGAATCAGCCCCAGCATTTT. The gene calls are TRBV7-9 and TRBJ1-5; no reliable D call. Germline values: CDR1 SEHNR, CDR2 FQNEAQ (reference sequence). Trimming removed 1 base at V and 4 bases at J, with 8 bases between. This CDR3 is 14 amino acids long.

This clonotype was seen more than once but under ten times. This chain links TRBV7-6 with TRBJ2-3; D gene ambiguous. Trimming took 5 bases from V and 11 from J, leaving 14 bases between them. The CDR3 covers 12 residues. Germline V lookup: CDR1 SGHVS, CDR2 FNYEAQ. CDR3 sequence: CASSRQNSGQYF. The CDR3 coding sequence is TGTGCCAGCAGCAGACAAAATTCCGGGCAGTATTTT. The full variable domain, rest sourced from reference TRBV7-6 and TRBJ2-3, is GAGVSQSPRYKVTKRGQDVALRCDPISGHVSLYWYRQALGQGPEFLTYFNYEAQQDKSGLPNDRFSAERPEGSISTLTIQRTEQRDSAMYRCASSRQNSGQYFGPGTRLTVL.

This clonotype came up many times. The gene calls are TRBV12-3 or TRBV12-4 and TRBJ1-4; 11 nucleotides line up with TRBD1. The CDR3 has 16 residues. The ends lost 3 bases at V and 1 base at J; junction bases unmatched: 1. CDR3 in DNA: TGTGCCAGCAGTTTTGGGACAGGGGGAACTAATGAAAAACTGTTTTTT. This translates into CASSFGTGGTNEKLFF.

This clonotype was picked up many times. This chain links TRBV11-2 with TRBJ2-2; D may be TRBD2 (5 bases). Germline assignment: CDR1 SGHAT and CDR2 FQNNGV. Trimming left V 5 bases short and J 6 bases short, with 10 bases between. This CDR3 spans 13 amino acids. The CDR3 reads CASSAQRAGELFF. The CDR3 DNA follows: TGTGCCAGCAGCGCCCAGAGGGCCGGGGAGCTGTTTTTT.

This clonotype was recorded many times. V usage is TRBV19 and J usage is TRBJ2-2; D unresolved. Trimming removed 3 bases from V and 6 bases from J, with 8 bases in between. This CDR3 region has 13 residues. The germline gives CDR1 LNHDA, CDR2 SQIVND (reference sequence). The CDR3 here is CASSIKWSGELFF. The CDR3 DNA sequence: TGTGCCAGTAGTATTAAGTGGTCCGGGGAGCTGTTTTTT.

The CDR3 region has the DNA TGTGCCAGCAGCGTCGGGACTACCGGGGAGCTGTTTTTT. The encoded protein is CASSVGTTGELFF. The gene calls are TRBV9 and TRBJ2-2; maybe TRBD2 (6 bases). The V end was cut by 2 bases, the J end by 5 bases, with 7 bases between. The CDR3 runs to 13 residues. Germline V gives CDR1 SGDLS, CDR2 YYNGEE.